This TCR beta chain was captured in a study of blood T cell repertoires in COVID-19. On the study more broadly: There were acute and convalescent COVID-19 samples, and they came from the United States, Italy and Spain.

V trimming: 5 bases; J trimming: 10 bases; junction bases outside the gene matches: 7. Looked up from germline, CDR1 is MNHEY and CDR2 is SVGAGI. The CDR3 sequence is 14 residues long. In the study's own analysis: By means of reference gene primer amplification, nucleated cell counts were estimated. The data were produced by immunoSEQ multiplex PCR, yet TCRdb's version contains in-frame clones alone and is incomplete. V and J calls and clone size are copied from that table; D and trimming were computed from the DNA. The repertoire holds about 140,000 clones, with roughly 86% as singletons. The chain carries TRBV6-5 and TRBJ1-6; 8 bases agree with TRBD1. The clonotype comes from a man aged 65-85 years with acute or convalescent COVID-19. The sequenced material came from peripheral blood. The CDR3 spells CASSLGQGGSPLHF. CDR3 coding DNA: TGTGCCAGCAGTCTCGGACAGGGTGGCTCACCCCTCCACTTT.